A single sample is the source of the 29 T cell receptor beta chains below, sequenced in a study of response to subunit inactivated influenza vaccine. One entry per CDR3 protein, called by TCRdb with MiXCR from the RT-PCR reads. The sample includes about 530,000 distinct CDR3 sequences, around 13% of them seen just once. Specimen: PBMCs from blood, collected 40 to 50 days after vaccination. The receptors originated from a man aged 50 to 59 who received an inactivated influenza vaccine.

The genes are TRBV5-5 and TRBJ2-2, with TRBD1 as a possible D gene (6 bases). The germline gives CDR1 SGHKS, CDR2 YYEKEE (reference sequence). This CDR3 is built from 16 residues. Trimming stripped 0 bases from V and 0 bases from J, with 9 bases between. CDR3 nucleotides: TGTGCCAGCAGCTTGGAGGCAGGGGCGAACACCGGGGAGCTGTTTTTT. Translating gives CASSLEAGANTGELFF.

In its sample, this clonotype was seen a few times. This chain connects TRBV5-6 to TRBJ1-2; 10 bases align to TRBD1. The CDR3 length is 15 residues. The trim removed 0 bases at V and 5 bases at J, leaving 4 bases unmatched. Germline CDR1 is SGHDT and CDR2 is YYEEEE. Written as DNA, the CDR3 is TGTGCCAGCAGCTTGGTGGGGACAGGGGTTTATGGCTACACCTTC. Residues: CASSLVGTGVYGYTF.

The gene calls are TRBV4-3 and TRBJ2-5; 8 bases are a match to TRBD1. This CDR3 is built from 15 residues. The V gene's germline CDR1 is LGHNA and CDR2 YSLEER. J was trimmed by 5 bases and V by 2 bases; bases with no gene match: 7. CDR3 DNA sequence: TGCGCCAGCAGCCAATTCGGACAGGGTGCGGAGACCCAGTACTTC. Amino acid sequence: CASSQFGQGAETQYF.

This clonotype was observed at least ten times. This chain joins TRBV12-3 or TRBV12-4 and TRBJ1-2; TRBD1 is a possible D gene (6 bases). With 4 bases removed from V and 6 bases from J, the gap between germline ends came to 9 bases. The CDR3 contains 12 residues. DNA of the CDR3: TGTGCCAGCAGTTACAGGGTCCATGGCTACACCTTC. This sequence encodes CASSYRVHGYTF.

This clonotype came up many times. V is TRBV12-3 or TRBV12-4 and J is TRBJ1-5; possibly TRBD1 for D (5 bases). The CDR3 spans 13 residues. Trimming took 6 bases from V and 6 from J, leaving 12 bases between them. Here the CDR3 DNA reads TGTGCCAGCAGCCTCTCCCAGGGTCAGCCCCAGCATTTT. Its translation: CASSLSQGQPQHF.

This clonotype occurred a few times. The chain carries TRBV6-2 or TRBV6-3 and TRBJ2-3, with 9 positions matching TRBD2. CDR1 is MNHEY and CDR2 is SVGEGT in the germline V gene. There are 12 residues in the CDR3. J was trimmed by 15 bases and V by 6 bases; bases with no gene match: 10. The CDR3 spells CASSDRLAERYF. For the CDR3, the DNA is TGTGCCAGCAGCGATCGACTAGCGGAGAGATATTTT.

This clonotype was seen a few times. The chain links TRBV20-1 to TRBJ2-7; 8 bases line up with TRBD2. CDR3 length equals 13 residues. J gave up 3 bases and V 5 bases, and 6 bases lay outside the gene matches. Per germline, CDR1 DFQATT and CDR2 SNEGSKA (reference sequence). DNA of the CDR3: TGCAGTGCTGATAGCGGGAAGGGCTACGAGCAGTACTTC. It codes for CSADSGKGYEQYF.

This sequence joins TRBV7-9 and TRBJ2-3, with a possible D match to TRBD2 (7 bases). V was shortened by 5 bases and J by 4 bases, with 13 bases between the two germline ends. Germline CDR1 reads SEHNR; CDR2 reads FQNEAQ (reference sequence). This CDR3 spans 14 amino acids. CDR3 residues: CASSAPGGPDTQYF. As DNA, the CDR3 is TGTGCCAGCAGCGCACCGGGGGGCCCAGATACGCAGTATTTT.

This rearrangement joins TRBV4-1 to TRBJ2-7; D not certain. Germline-derived CDR1 and CDR2 are MGHRA and YSYEKL. The V end lost 3 bases, the J end lost 0 bases, and 12 bases lay between the germline ends. The CDR3 has 15 amino acids. CDR3 nucleotides: TGCGCCAGCAGCCACGGACCGACTTTCTCCTACGAGCAGTACTTC. Protein product: CASSHGPTFSYEQYF.

This chain joins TRBV7-9 and TRBJ2-5; D ambiguous. The V gene's germline CDR1 is SEHNR and CDR2 FQNEAQ (reference sequence). V gave up 3 bases and J gave up 8 bases, with 19 bases separating them. CDR3 length equals 15 residues. The CDR3 sequence: CASSLPRPQFQTQYF. CDR3 nucleotide sequence: TGTGCCAGCAGCTTGCCGAGACCACAGTTTCAAACCCAGTACTTC.

The chain combines TRBV12-3 or TRBV12-4 with TRBJ2-5; D tentatively reads TRBD1 or TRBD2 (6 bases each). This CDR3 comprises 14 residues. Trimming cost V 2 bases and J 6 bases, with 13 bases left between them. CDR3 coding DNA: TGTGCCAGCAGTTTAATGCAGGGGAGGCAGACCCAGTACTTC. This translates into CASSLMQGRQTQYF.

This clonotype has only a few counts. The rearrangement joins TRBV6-1 to TRBJ1-5, with D tentatively TRBD1 (5 bases). V was clipped by 7 bases and J by 3 bases, with 22 bases between them. Germline V gives CDR1 MNHNS, CDR2 SASEGT. This CDR3 has 17 amino acids. The CDR3 region has the DNA TGTGCCAGCACAAACGAGGTGGGGGGTTTTTCCAATCAGCCCCAGCATTTT. It is translated as CASTNEVGGFSNQPQHF.

This clonotype was found many times. This rearrangement joins TRBV12-3 or TRBV12-4 to TRBJ1-5; D gene unclear. The V end lost 3 bases, the J end lost 1 base, and 10 bases lay between the germline ends. The CDR3 is made up of 15 amino acids. The CDR3: CASSFGVGSNQPQHF. DNA of the CDR3: TGTGCCAGCAGTTTCGGGGTAGGCAGCAATCAGCCCCAGCATTTT.

This clonotype was detected only a few times. The rearrangement uses TRBV6-1 and TRBJ1-5, with 7 bases fitting TRBD1. In germline, CDR1 is MNHNS, CDR2 SASEGT. The CDR3 covers 14 residues. The V gene end was trimmed by 7 bases and the J gene end by 4 bases; junction bases not matched to a gene: 7. The CDR3 sequence is CASNSRDRNQPQHF. CDR3 nucleotides: TGTGCCAGCAACTCCCGGGACAGAAATCAGCCCCAGCATTTT.

This clonotype was counted at least ten times. This sequence joins TRBV12-3 or TRBV12-4 and TRBJ1-4; 8 bases line up with TRBD1. Unmatched junction bases numbered 8, after V lost 6 bases and J lost 8 bases. This CDR3 comprises 14 residues. In nucleotides, the CDR3 is TGTGCCAGCAGACGGACAGGGCCGACAGAAAAACTGTTTTTT. Translation: CASRRTGPTEKLFF.

There are a few counts of this clonotype. One end of the junction fails to match germline, which may point to a read error. The chain links TRBV5-1 to TRBJ1-1, with TRBD1 matching over 8 bases. The germline V gene has CDR1 SGHRS and CDR2 YFSETQ. CDR3 length: 15 residues. DNA of the CDR3: TGCGCCAGCAGCTTTTCCCTGGGACAGGCCCCTGAGGCTTTCTTT. Residues: CASSFSLGQAPEAFF.

This clonotype was observed a handful of times. The V call is TRBV7-2, the J call TRBJ2-4; 7 bases fit TRBD1. The V and J ends lost 4 bases and 3 bases, in that order; junction bases with no gene match: 12. The CDR3 is 17 residues long. Per the germline V gene, CDR1 is SGHTA and CDR2 is FQGNSA. Here the CDR3 reads CASSSDGQATNKNIQYF. For the CDR3, the DNA is TGTGCCAGCAGCTCGGACGGACAGGCCACAAACAAAAACATTCAGTACTTC.

The sample holds a few counts of this clonotype. In DNA form, the CDR3 reads TGTGCCAGCAGCGGGAGCGCAGATACGCAGTATTTT. This codes for CASSGSADTQYF. The chain is built from TRBV28 and TRBJ2-3, with a possible D match to TRBD2 (6 bases). CDR3 length: 12 amino acids. V was clipped by 6 bases and J by 4 bases, with 8 bases between them. Germline V gene sequence: CDR1 MDHEN, CDR2 SYDVKM.

The CDR3 loop reads CASRRQGGYNSPLHF. In DNA form, the CDR3 reads TGTGCCAGCAGAAGACAGGGGGGATATAATTCACCCCTCCACTTT. The chain uses TRBV28 and TRBJ1-6, with 9 bases aligning to TRBD1. This CDR3 region has 15 residues. The junction had 4 bases not matched to a gene; V was cut back by 6 bases and J by 4 bases. The germline V gene has CDR1 MDHEN and CDR2 SYDVKM.

Written as DNA, the CDR3 is TGTGCCAGCAGCTGGACTAGCGGGGGGCCGAATGAGCAGTTCTTC. Amino acid sequence: CASSWTSGGPNEQFF. This chain uses TRBV2 with TRBJ2-1; 14 positions agree with TRBD2. CDR3 size: 15 residues. J lost 7 bases, V lost 6 bases, and 5 bases had no gene match. From germline, CDR1 is SNHLY and CDR2 FYNNEI. Supplemented by reference TRBV2 and TRBJ2-1, the full variable domain reads EPEVTQTPSHQVTQMGQEVILRCVPISNHLYFYWYRQILGQKVEFLVSFYNNEISEKSEIFDDQFSVERPDGSNFTLKIRSTKLEDSAMYFCASSWTSGGPNEQFFGPGTRLTVL.

This clonotype was counted a few times. The chain uses TRBV28 and TRBJ2-1; 7 bases map to TRBD2. The CDR3 totals 15 residues. Germline-derived CDR1 and CDR2 are MDHEN and SYDVKM. Unmatched junction bases numbered 7, after V lost 4 bases and J lost 4 bases. The CDR3 DNA reads TGTGCCAGCAGTTATTTGGGGGGGGGTTACAATGAGCAGTTCTTC. It yields the protein CASSYLGGGYNEQFF. The full variable domain, rest sourced from reference TRBV28 and TRBJ2-1, is DVKVTQSSRYLVKRTGEKVFLECVQDMDHENMFWYRQDPGLGLRLIYFSYDVKMKEKGDIPEGYSVSREKKERFSLILESASTNQTSMYLCASSYLGGGYNEQFFGPGTRLTVL.

This clonotype was recorded many times. V usage is TRBV12-3 or TRBV12-4 and J usage is TRBJ2-7, with D uncertain. V gave up 6 bases and J gave up 4 bases, with 10 bases separating them. This CDR3 region has 12 residues. CDR3 in DNA: TGTGCCAGCAGCCCTGCACCTTACGAGCAGTACTTC. Encoded protein: CASSPAPYEQYF.

J is TRBJ2-4 and V is TRBV14; 8 bases agree with TRBD1. Germline V gene sequence: CDR1 SGHDN, CDR2 FVKESK. The trim removed 4 bases at V and 2 bases at J, leaving 7 bases unmatched. The CDR3 is 16 amino acids. The CDR3 coding sequence is TGTGCCAGCAGCCTAAACAGGGGGTGGCCCAAAAACATTCAGTACTTC. As protein: CASSLNRGWPKNIQYF.

This clonotype was observed a few times. This rearrangement joins TRBV30 to TRBJ2-5; no definite D call. The germline CDR1 and CDR2 sequences are GTSNPN and SVGIG (reference sequence). V was clipped by 0 bases and J by 5 bases, with 10 bases between them. CDR3 size: 13 residues. In DNA form, the CDR3 reads TGTGCCTGGAGTGTAGTTCAGATGGAGACCCAGTACTTC. Protein sequence: CAWSVVQMETQYF.

This chain links TRBV4-3 with TRBJ2-7; TRBD2 matches at 13 bases. Germline assignment: CDR1 LGHNA and CDR2 YSLEER. Trimming took 4 bases from V and 5 from J; bases not matched to a gene: 5. This CDR3 comprises 15 residues. CDR3 sequence reads: CASSRRLAGGHEQYF. The CDR3 bases are TGCGCCAGCAGCCGCCGACTAGCGGGGGGCCACGAGCAGTACTTC.

This clonotype was seen a few times. The chain joins TRBV7-9 to TRBJ2-1; tentatively, D is TRBD1 or TRBD2 (5 bases each). This CDR3 has 13 amino acids. Germline V gives CDR1 SEHNR, CDR2 FQNEAQ (reference sequence). V was pared by 6 bases and J by 4 bases, with 10 bases between. In nucleotides, the CDR3 is TGTGCCAGCAGGCCCGGGGCGTACAATGAGCAGTTCTTC. It yields the protein CASRPGAYNEQFF. Full variable domain (rest looked up from reference TRBV7-9 and TRBJ2-1): DTGVSQNPRHKITKRGQNVTFRCDPISEHNRLYWYRQTLGQGPEFLTYFQNEAQLEKSRLLSDRFSAERPKGSFSTLEIQRTEQGDSAMYLCASRPGAYNEQFFGPGTRLTVL.

This clonotype was counted ten times or more. The chain couples TRBV2 to TRBJ2-1; tentatively, D is TRBD2 (6 bases). Germline V gene lookup returns CDR1 SNHLY and CDR2 FYNNEI. The V end lost 5 bases, the J end lost 3 bases, and 8 bases lay between the germline ends. This CDR3 region has 13 residues. Here the CDR3 reads CASSTGGYNEQFF. The CDR3 DNA is TGTGCCAGCAGTACCGGGGGCTACAATGAGCAGTTCTTC.

This chain joins TRBV12-3 or TRBV12-4 and TRBJ2-7; maybe TRBD1 (6 bases). This CDR3 region has 14 residues. V gave up 3 bases and J gave up 6 bases, with 15 bases separating them. Written as DNA, the CDR3 is TGTGCCAGCAGTTTCGGGGCAGGGGTTAGCGAGCAGTACTTC. It is translated as CASSFGAGVSEQYF.

This clonotype was seen at least ten times. The chain is built from TRBV4-3 and TRBJ1-1, with a weak D call TRBD1 (6 bases). V was shortened by 3 bases and J by 1 base, with 18 bases between the two germline ends. In germline, CDR1 is LGHNA, CDR2 YSLEER. The CDR3 is 17 amino acids. The CDR3 loop reads CASSHSPGTPWNTEAFF. CDR3 nucleotides: TGCGCCAGCAGCCATTCCCCGGGGACACCTTGGAACACTGAAGCTTTCTTT.